This TCR beta chain comes out of a study of cytomegalovirus exposure and HLA in healthy donors. The wider study: The study placed approximately 80% of its approximately 360 genotyped donors in the Caucasian-associated ancestry cluster.

Germline assignment: CDR1 SGDLS and CDR2 YYNGEE. The CDR3 is 13 amino acids. The germline V and J ends were trimmed by 4 bases and 4 bases, with 8 bases remaining between them. On this clone itself: What it binds is unknown.

With 60 Vbeta and 13 Jbeta primers, the PCR was carried out. The repertoire was sequenced with immunoSEQ multiplex PCR; TCRdb's copy has only in-frame clones and lacks some. There are 95,000 to 100,000 clones in the sample; roughly 76% occur only once, and over 3.5% lies in the top ten. Study conclusions and caveats: According to a later analysis, most TCR beta chains associated with CMV appeared HLA-restricted. One variant, a missense change in DCLRE1C, was linked in a later analysis to TCR beta V- and J-gene trimming. Most TCR beta V segments were productive about 87% or about 30% of the time in an earlier analysis.

This chain joins TRBV9 and TRBJ2-2, with no clear D. Sequencing was done on a sample of PBMCs. The TCR comes from a man aged 40-50 years in good health and CMV-seronegative. CDR3 loop: CASSSYATGELFF. The CDR3 bases are TGTGCCAGCAGCAGCTATGCCACCGGGGAGCTGTTTTTT.